This TCR beta chain was profiled in a study of hypomethylating agent response in myelodysplastic syndrome. Study-wide context: TET2 mutation, the most common, occurred in about 45% of the 11 patients. Non-responders met neither complete response nor hematologic improvement criteria, which defined response.

Sequencing was performed with immunoSEQ multiplex PCR; in TCRdb, only in-frame clones are kept and a portion is missing. The sample has 4,500 to 5,500 clones; nearly 85% are singletons. Per the germline V gene, CDR1 is LGHNA and CDR2 is YSLEER. Trimming took 0 bases from V and 5 from J, leaving 10 bases between them. The CDR3 is 15 residues long. The source of this sequence is a human donor with myelodysplastic syndrome. The sequences come from bone marrow, collected before or after starting hypomethylating agent treatment for myelodysplastic syndrome (not recorded which). J is TRBJ1-4 and V is TRBV4-3, with D maybe TRBD1 (5 bases). The CDR3 coding sequence is TGCGCCAGCAGCCAAGAGGGGCAGACAAATGAAAAACTGTTTTTT. Its protein product is CASSQEGQTNEKLFF.